The clone carrying this TCR beta chain was recorded many times. The antigen is unknown. Molecular barcoded adaptors covering alpha/delta and beta/gamma chains were used on roughly 370 ng RNA. From the reads, TCRdb called clonotypes with MiXCR, one entry per CDR3 protein. The data show some 130,000 distinct CDR3 sequences, 13% seen once. This specimen comes from a study of read filtering for tumor transcriptome and immune sequencing. The V and J ends lost 4 bases and 4 bases, in that order; junction bases with no gene match: 7. CDR1 and CDR2 (germline): SEHNR, FQNEAQ (reference sequence). The CDR3 has 16 residues. Study results and limitations: Single-read clonotypes: about 81.9% of IR-seq clonotypes (around 3.5% of reads), almost 75% of RNA-seq clonotypes (nearly 45% of reads).

The TCR comes from a donor at least 40 years old with multiple myeloma. The source material was a population of CD138-negative cells sorted from bone marrow. The chain links TRBV7-9 to TRBJ1-2; TRBD1 matches 12 bases. CDR3: CASSSKPGQGAYGYTF. DNA of the CDR3: TGTGCCAGCAGCTCTAAACCGGGACAGGGGGCCTATGGCTACACCTTC. Full variable domain (missing parts from reference TRBV7-9 and TRBJ1-2): DTGVSQNPRHKITKRGQNVTFRCDPISEHNRLYWYRQTLGQGPEFLTYFQNEAQLEKSRLLSDRFSAERPKGSFSTLEIQRTEQGDSAMYLCASSSKPGQGAYGYTFGSGTRLTVV.